Presented here are 25 T cell receptor beta chains from one specimen sequenced in a study of spatial heterogeneity in lung cancer. TCRdb reanalysed the 5' RACE reads using MiXCR and keeps one entry per CDR3 protein. The repertoire holds more than 30,000 distinct CDR3 sequences, approximately 5.2% seen once, with around 25% in the top ten. Time point defined: sample taken at primary tumor resection. This specimen consisted of PBMCs, obtained at surgery. These receptors were obtained from a female donor with early-stage non-small cell lung cancer.

This clonotype occurred many times. The chain carries TRBV10-3 and TRBJ2-1; D possibly uses TRBD1 or TRBD2 (6 bases each). Trimming took 3 bases from V and 8 from J, leaving 17 bases between them. The length of the CDR3 is 15 residues. Germline V lookup: CDR1 ENHRY, CDR2 SYGVKD. The CDR3 DNA sequence: TGTGCCATCAGTGAACCGGGGGCGGGGAAGGATGAGCAGTTCTTC. Protein sequence: CAISEPGAGKDEQFF.

This clonotype has ten or more counts. V gene TRBV12-5 combines with J gene TRBJ2-3; D might be TRBD1 (6 bases). The germline gives CDR1 LGHNT, CDR2 FRNRAP. Trimming removed 6 bases at V and 5 bases at J, with 9 bases between. The CDR3 loop spans 12 amino acids. The DNA of the CDR3 is TGTGCTAGTGGAGGGGGTGGAGATACGCAGTATTTT. Protein product: CASGGGGDTQYF.

Judged by abundance, this clonotype is medium-sized. CDR3 residues: CASSLAGGVYNEQFF. For the CDR3, the DNA is TGTGCCAGCAGCTTAGCGGGGGGGGTCTACAATGAGCAGTTCTTC. The chain is built from TRBV7-2 and TRBJ2-1, with 7 bases identical to TRBD2. V was clipped by 0 bases and J by 3 bases; unmatched bases: 2. The CDR3 is made up of 15 amino acids. The germline CDR1 and CDR2 sequences are SGHTA and FQGNSA.

This clonotype was counted at least ten times. The J gene is TRBJ2-2, the V gene TRBV20-1, with no clear D. The CDR3 runs to 15 residues. Germline V gene lookup returns CDR1 DFQATT and CDR2 SNEGSKA (reference sequence). V was cut by 0 bases and J by 0 bases, with 8 bases left in between. Written as DNA, the CDR3 is TGCAGTGCTAGAGATCAAGTGGCGAACACCGGGGAGCTGTTTTTT. As protein: CSARDQVANTGELFF.

In its sample, this clonotype was seen many times. The J gene is TRBJ2-2, the V gene TRBV12-3 or TRBV12-4; D unresolved. This CDR3 has 12 amino acids. The V and J ends lost 5 bases and 7 bases respectively, with 8 bases between them. The CDR3 loop reads CASSEFGGELFF. CDR3 nucleotide sequence: TGTGCCAGCAGTGAGTTTGGCGGGGAGCTGTTTTTT.

The table lists this clonotype with a few counts. CDR3: CSARESTSGSTDTQYF. The CDR3 DNA reads as TGCAGTGCTAGAGAGTCGACTAGCGGGTCCACAGATACGCAGTATTTT. The rearrangement joins TRBV20-1 to TRBJ2-3; TRBD2 matches at 10 bases. There are 16 residues in the CDR3. V was pared by 0 bases and J by 2 bases, with 5 bases of the junction left unmatched. CDR1 DFQATT and CDR2 SNEGSKA come from the germline V gene (reference sequence).

This clonotype was counted at least ten times. The V and J genes are TRBV11-2 and TRBJ1-1; no clear D gene. Germline V lookup: CDR1 SGHAT, CDR2 FQNNGV. This CDR3 has 17 amino acids. The V and J ends lost 0 bases and 0 bases respectively, with 14 bases between them. CDR3 residues: CASSLDHSSLLNTEAFF. CDR3 nucleotides: TGTGCCAGCAGCTTAGACCACAGCTCCCTACTGAACACTGAAGCTTTCTTT.

This clonotype showed up many times. The chain combines TRBV5-1 with TRBJ2-3, with D uncertain. Germline loops: CDR1 SGHRS, CDR2 YFSETQ. The CDR3 sequence is 14 residues long. With 0 bases removed from V and 2 bases from J, the gap between germline ends came to 7 bases. The CDR3 here is CASSLEWSTDTQYF. In DNA form, the CDR3 reads TGCGCCAGCAGCTTGGAGTGGTCCACAGATACGCAGTATTTT.

This clonotype was found many times. The V gene is TRBV6-2 or TRBV6-3, the J gene TRBJ1-1, with TRBD1 as a possible D gene (6 bases). This CDR3 has 14 residues. The germline V gene encodes CDR1 MNHEY and CDR2 SVGEGT. V shed 5 bases and J shed 7 bases, with 17 bases lying between them. The CDR3 protein is CASSPVGGAVEAFF. The CDR3 nucleotides read TGTGCCAGCAGTCCTGTCGGGGGGGCCGTTGAAGCTTTCTTT.

This clonotype was counted many times. The chain links TRBV28 to TRBJ1-3; TRBD1 is a possible D gene (5 bases). Germline-derived CDR1 and CDR2 are MDHEN and SYDVKM. V lost 0 bases and J lost 7, with 13 bases in between. The length of the CDR3 is 15 residues. The CDR3 region is CASSLWGTLGNTIYF. For the CDR3, the DNA is TGTGCCAGCAGTTTATGGGGGACCCTTGGCAACACCATATATTTT.

The genes are TRBV27 and TRBJ1-5; 8 bases agree with TRBD1. The CDR3 contains 14 residues. Losses at the gene ends were 6 bases for V and 12 bases for J; bases not matched to a gene: 13. Germline lookup yields CDR1 MNHEY and CDR2 SMNVEV (reference sequence). The CDR3, as DNA: TGTGCCAGCAGCCCAATGGACAGGGAATCGGGCCAGCATTTT. Its protein product is CASSPMDRESGQHF.

This clonotype was observed a few times. The V gene is TRBV7-8, the J gene TRBJ2-1; the match to TRBD2 covers 7 bases. Germline values: CDR1 SGHVS, CDR2 FQNEAQ. The J segment lost 7 bases and the V segment lost 1 base, leaving 1 base of the junction unmatched. This CDR3 comprises 13 residues. The CDR3 loop is CASSLVGGNEQFF. CDR3 coding DNA: TGTGCCAGCAGCTTAGTGGGGGGGAATGAGCAGTTCTTC.

This clonotype was counted at least ten times. The rearrangement links TRBV9 to TRBJ2-5; no clear D gene. There are 12 residues in the CDR3. V lost 1 base, J lost 5 bases, and 6 bases lay in between. Per the germline V gene, CDR1 is SGDLS and CDR2 is YYNGEE. The CDR3 coding sequence is TGTGCCAGCAGCGTAATTGGGGAGACCCAGTACTTC. It yields the protein CASSVIGETQYF.

This clonotype is judged medium-sized (0.01 to 0.1%). V gene TRBV20-1 combines with J gene TRBJ2-3; 12 bases fit TRBD2. The CDR3 consists of 15 residues. V trimming: 5 bases; J trimming: 7 bases; junction bases outside the gene matches: 10. CDR1 DFQATT and CDR2 SNEGSKA come from the germline V gene (reference sequence). The CDR3 reads CSASLTSGGGNTQYF. For the CDR3, the DNA is TGCAGTGCTTCTCTGACTAGCGGGGGAGGGAATACGCAGTATTTT.

By sample share, this clonotype is medium-sized (0.01 to 0.1%). The chain has TRBV13 and TRBJ1-6; D call uncertain. Trimming removed 5 bases from V and 8 bases from J, with 7 bases in between. In germline, CDR1 is PRHDT, CDR2 FYEKMQ (reference sequence). The CDR3 is 12 amino acids. CDR3 in amino acids: CASSLRDSPLHF. The DNA for the CDR3 is TGTGCCAGCAGCCTAAGGGATTCACCCCTCCACTTT. Full variable domain (outside the CDR3, taken from reference TRBV13 and TRBJ1-6): AAGVIQSPRHLIKEKRETATLKCYPIPRHDTVYWYQQGPGQDPQFLISFYEKMQSDKGSIPDRFSAQQFSDYHSELNMSSLELGDSALYFCASSLRDSPLHFGNGTRLTVT.

This clonotype has only a few counts. The chain carries TRBV19 and TRBJ2-2; 7 bases fit TRBD1. The V gene's germline CDR1 is LNHDA and CDR2 SQIVND (reference sequence). The CDR3 totals 16 residues. V lost 1 base, J lost 1 base, and 3 bases stayed unmatched. The CDR3 DNA reads TGTGCCAGTAGTATAGTCTGGACAGGGAACACCGGGGAGCTGTTTTTT. Residues: CASSIVWTGNTGELFF.

In this sample, this clonotype turned up a few times. The CDR3, as DNA: TGTGCCAGCAGTCAGGACACCATGAACACTGAAGCTTTCTTT. Its protein product is CASSQDTMNTEAFF. The chain uses TRBV6-5 and TRBJ1-1, with D possibly matching TRBD1 (5 bases). Germline loops: CDR1 MNHEY, CDR2 SVGAGI. This CDR3 comprises 14 residues. The V and J ends lost 5 bases and 0 bases respectively, with 10 bases between them.

The chain has TRBV28 and TRBJ2-1; no reliable D call. Germline loops: CDR1 MDHEN, CDR2 SYDVKM. The CDR3 contains 12 residues. With 6 bases removed from V and 7 bases from J, the gap between germline ends came to 10 bases. This chain's CDR3 is CASRSGENEQFF. CDR3 coding DNA: TGTGCCAGCAGGTCAGGAGAAAATGAGCAGTTCTTC.

Ten or more counts support this clonotype. The gene calls are TRBV20-1 and TRBJ1-4, with unresolved D. The germline CDR1 and CDR2 sequences are DFQATT and SNEGSKA (reference sequence). The CDR3 covers 13 residues. Trimming cost V 8 bases and J 0 bases, with 10 bases left between them. As DNA, the CDR3 is TGCAGTTCCCTGCCTGCAACTAATGAAAAACTGTTTTTT. Translated: CSSLPATNEKLFF.

The chain is built from TRBV9 and TRBJ2-2; D ambiguous. The V end was cut by 0 bases, the J end by 7 bases, with 4 bases between. CDR1 and CDR2 (germline): SGDLS, YYNGEE. The CDR3 sequence is 12 residues long. The CDR3 DNA reads TGTGCCAGCAGCGTAGATGTCGGGGAGCTGTTTTTT. It encodes CASSVDVGELFF.

This clonotype has at least ten counts. The J gene is TRBJ2-1, the V gene TRBV6-6; 7 nucleotides agree with TRBD1. The CDR3 is 17 residues long. J lost 2 bases, V lost 2 bases, and 9 bases had no gene match. CDR1 is MNHNY, CDR2 SVGAGI, per germline (reference sequence). CDR3 in DNA: TGTGCCAGCAGTTACGGGGGACAGAAGAGGACCTACAATGAGCAGTTCTTC. It translates to CASSYGGQKRTYNEQFF.

There are many counts of this clonotype. The chain couples TRBV6-2 or TRBV6-3 to TRBJ2-7; D call uncertain. The CDR3 runs 13 residues. V was pared by 3 bases and J by 4 bases, with 10 bases between. Per the germline V gene, CDR1 is MNHEY and CDR2 is SVGEGT. The DNA for the CDR3 is TGTGCCAGCAGTTATAGAACAACGTACGAGCAGTACTTC. Amino acids: CASSYRTTYEQYF.

This clonotype showed up just a few times. The rearrangement links TRBV28 to TRBJ2-1, with D possibly being TRBD2 (6 bases). V lost 3 bases and J 9 bases, leaving 24 bases between the germline ends. Germline V CDR1 and CDR2: MDHEN, SYDVKM. The CDR3 runs 17 residues. DNA for the CDR3: TGTGCCAGCAGTTTCTACTCCGGGCCACGCGGGATGGGTGAGCAGTTCTTC. It is translated as CASSFYSGPRGMGEQFF.

The rearrangement joins TRBV2 to TRBJ1-5; D possibly corresponds to TRBD1 (5 bases). Deletions cut 8 bases from V and 0 bases from J, with 14 bases between. Germline lookup yields CDR1 SNHLY and CDR2 FYNNEI. The CDR3 has 15 residues. CDR3 in DNA: TGTGCCAGCGGACGTAGGGGTCCTAGCAATCAGCCCCAGCATTTT. This sequence encodes CASGRRGPSNQPQHF. The whole variable domain, remainder taken from reference TRBV2 and TRBJ1-5, is EPEVTQTPSHQVTQMGQEVILRCVPISNHLYFYWYRQILGQKVEFLVSFYNNEISEKSEIFDDQFSVERPDGSNFTLKIRSTKLEDSAMYFCASGRRGPSNQPQHFGDGTRLSIL.

The chain links TRBV20-1 to TRBJ2-3, with unresolved D. Germline CDR1 reads DFQATT; CDR2 reads SNEGSKA (reference sequence). The ends were cut back, 5 bases at V and 2 bases at J, with 11 bases in the middle. The CDR3 runs 13 residues. CDR3 sequence (DNA): TGCAGTGCTTGGCTTGGTCACACAGATACGCAGTATTTT. Encoded protein: CSAWLGHTDTQYF.